Below, 5 T cell receptor beta chains from the same sample are listed, as sequenced in a study of regulatory T cells in long-lasting Graves disease. As for time point: persistent/refractory GD, antithyroid drugs over 5 years with positive TRAb. There was RNA extracted from PBMCs, and the TCR library was made from it. Libraries of TCR beta came from iRepertoire HTBI primers plus Arm-PCR of CDR3 regions. TCRdb re-analysed the multiplex PCR reads in MiXCR, keeping a single row per CDR3 protein. This table holds hundreds of thousands of distinct CDR3 sequences, roughly 20% found once. The sample was peripheral blood mononuclear cells (PBMCs), taken when the disease was refractory, from a patient treated with antithyroid drugs. These receptors all stem from a female donor with Graves disease.

This clonotype was counted a few times. V usage is TRBV5-1 and J usage is TRBJ1-1; D call uncertain. V was clipped by 5 bases and J by 0 bases, with 8 bases between them. The CDR3 runs to 13 residues. Germline CDR1 and CDR2: SGHRS and YFSETQ. CDR3 DNA sequence: TGCGCCAGCAGGAAATTACTGAACACTGAAGCTTTCTTT. It encodes CASRKLLNTEAFF.

About this clonotype itself: Possible read error: a much larger clone is one base away. V is TRBV3-1 and J is TRBJ2-7, with 10 bases aligning to TRBD1. V lost 4 bases to trimming and J lost 5 bases; unmatched junction nucleotides: 11. This CDR3 comprises 16 residues. Germline CDR1 reads LGHDT; CDR2 reads YNNKEL (reference sequence). The CDR3 bases are TGTGCCAGCAGCCCAGGCTGGGACAGGGGAGGCCACGAGCAGTACTTC. Its protein product is CASSPGWDRGGHEQYF.

This clonotype was detected a few times. The V and J genes are TRBV15 and TRBJ2-1; D gene ambiguous. CDR1 and CDR2 from the germline V gene are LNHNV and YYDKDF (reference sequence). The V end lost 2 bases, the J end lost 7 bases, and 9 bases lay between the germline ends. The CDR3 length is 13 residues. CDR3 sequence reads: CATSRLSGNEQFF. The CDR3 nucleotides read TGTGCCACCAGCAGACTCTCCGGGAATGAGCAGTTCTTC.

The V call is TRBV4-1, the J call TRBJ1-1; unclear D gene. Per the germline V gene, CDR1 is MGHRA and CDR2 is YSYEKL. Trimming pared 1 base from V and 1 base from J, leaving 10 bases between. This CDR3 is 15 amino acids long. The CDR3 sequence: CASSQVNTANTEAFF. In DNA, the CDR3 is TGCGCCAGCAGCCAAGTAAACACCGCGAACACTGAAGCTTTCTTT.

The chain is built from TRBV4-3 and TRBJ1-5; D remains ambiguous. This CDR3 has 16 amino acids. CDR1 is LGHNA and CDR2 is YSLEER in the germline V gene. Trimming cost V 1 base and J 1 base, with 11 bases left between them. CDR3 in amino acids: CASSQVAGSSNQPQHF. The CDR3 DNA reads as TGCGCCAGCAGCCAAGTAGCTGGGTCCAGCAATCAGCCCCAGCATTTT.